The clone carrying this T cell receptor (beta chain) has more than one count but fewer than ten. TCRdb used MiXCR to reprocess the 5' RACE reads, holding one entry per CDR3 protein. This sample carries 450,000 to 500,000 distinct CDR3 sequences, 14% of them seen once, and the ten largest clones take approximately 0.9%. Germline V gene lookup returns CDR1 ENHRY and CDR2 SYGVKD. The J segment lost 2 bases and the V segment lost 4 bases, leaving 5 bases of the junction unmatched. The CDR3 covers 16 residues. The source of the sample is a study of identical twins. Separately, the same data were catalogued under a study of yellow fever vaccine responses in identical twins.

This receptor was obtained from a woman younger than 35 in good health. Sequenced: CD4+ T cells sorted from blood. V usage is TRBV10-3 and J usage is TRBJ2-2, with TRBD1 matching 9 bases. The CDR3 DNA sequence: TGTGCCATCAGTGGAGGGACAGGGACCAACACCGGGGAGCTGTTTTTT. It translates to CAISGGTGTNTGELFF.